Presented here are 10 T cell receptor beta chains from one specimen sequenced in a study of T-cell reconstitution after alpha-beta-depleted transplantation in children. The TCRbeta library was prepared with unique molecular identifiers. TCRdb analysed the PCR reads with MiXCR anew, one entry per CDR3 protein. This sample has about 91,000 distinct CDR3 sequences, with roughly 8% found just once. The sample consisted of PBMCs from the stem cell graft donor, taken from the stem cell graft. These receptors were obtained from a human donor who donated a stem cell graft to a child with congenital amegakaryocytic thrombocytopenia.

This clonotype appeared many times. The chain is built from TRBV5-1 and TRBJ2-5; the D call may be TRBD1 or TRBD2 (5 bases each). The CDR3 has 12 amino acids. Per the germline V gene, CDR1 is SGHRS and CDR2 is YFSETQ. Trimming took 3 bases from V and 5 from J, leaving 8 bases between them. For the CDR3, the DNA is TGCGCCAGCAGCTGGGGACGGGAGACCCAGTACTTC. This gives the protein CASSWGRETQYF.

This clonotype was seen ten or more times. The chain links TRBV4-1 to TRBJ2-4, with D maybe TRBD1 (6 bases). The germline V gene has CDR1 MGHRA and CDR2 YSYEKL. V was cut by 2 bases and J by 9 bases, with 14 bases left in between. This CDR3 has 14 amino acids. The CDR3 DNA reads as TGCGCCAGCAGCCAATCACAGGGTCTTGGCATTCAGTACTTC. Amino acid sequence: CASSQSQGLGIQYF.

This clonotype was observed at least ten times. The chain couples TRBV29-1 to TRBJ1-1; the D is unclear. The germline V gene encodes CDR1 SQVTM and CDR2 ANQGSEA. The CDR3 length is 13 residues. V lost 4 bases, J lost 3 bases, and 12 bases lay in between. This chain's CDR3 is CSVGLRGDTEAFF. Here the CDR3 DNA reads TGCAGCGTTGGTCTACGCGGGGACACTGAAGCTTTCTTT. The full variable domain, in which reference TRBV29-1 and TRBJ1-1 provide the parts outside the CDR3, is SAVISQKPSRDICQRGTSLTIQCQVDSQVTMMFWYRQQPGQSLTLIATANQGSEATYESGFVIDKFPISRPNLTFSTLTVSNMSPEDSSIYLCSVGLRGDTEAFFGQGTRLTVV.

This clonotype came up many times. This chain uses TRBV20-1 with TRBJ1-1; no definite D call. The V end was cut by 5 bases, the J end by 4 bases, with 8 bases between. This CDR3 comprises 11 residues. In germline, CDR1 is DFQATT, CDR2 SNEGSKA (reference sequence). DNA of the CDR3: TGCAGTGCTCCGGGTCTCACTGAAGCTTTCTTT. Translating gives CSAPGLTEAFF.

This clonotype came up many times. The chain recombines TRBV5-1 with TRBJ1-2, with TRBD1 matching over 8 bases. The CDR3 consists of 12 residues. Germline V gene lookup returns CDR1 SGHRS and CDR2 YFSETQ. With V trimmed by 2 bases and J by 11 bases, 5 bases remained unmatched. In DNA, the CDR3 is TGCGCCAGCAGCTTAGTCGACAGGGGATACACCTTC. Amino acid sequence: CASSLVDRGYTF.

This clonotype has ten or more counts. The genes are TRBV7-8 and TRBJ1-4; D unclear. With 4 bases removed from V and 4 bases from J, the gap between germline ends came to 16 bases. CDR3 size: 16 residues. Per the germline V gene, CDR1 is SGHVS and CDR2 is FQNEAQ. The CDR3 protein is CASSWSPGRDNEKLFF. CDR3 in DNA: TGTGCCAGCAGCTGGAGCCCGGGGAGGGATAATGAAAAACTGTTTTTT.

This clonotype ranks as medium-sized. The chain joins TRBV9 to TRBJ2-1, with D possibly matching TRBD1 (6 bases). This CDR3 has 15 residues. V lost 2 bases and J 4 bases, leaving 13 bases between the germline ends. Germline V CDR1 and CDR2: SGDLS, YYNGEE. Here the CDR3 DNA reads TGTGCCAGCAGCGTCCGGGACATATCTTACAATGAGCAGTTCTTC. Residues: CASSVRDISYNEQFF.

This clonotype was found many times. The chain links TRBV30 to TRBJ2-3; maybe TRBD1 (5 bases). V lost 0 bases to trimming and J lost 6 bases, with 10 bases between them. The CDR3 totals 13 residues. In germline, CDR1 is GTSNPN, CDR2 SVGIG (reference sequence). CDR3 loop: CAWSVRPGDTQYF. CDR3 coding DNA: TGTGCCTGGAGTGTACGCCCAGGGGATACGCAGTATTTT. The full variable domain, with the rest looked up from reference TRBV30 and TRBJ2-3, is SQTIHQWPATLVQPVGSPLSLECTVEGTSNPNLYWYRQAAGRGLQLLFYSVGIGQISSEVPQNLSASRPQDRQFILSSKKLLLSDSGFYLCAWSVRPGDTQYFGPGTRLTVL.

This clonotype was observed many times. The chain couples TRBV28 to TRBJ2-2; TRBD1 matches 7 bases. V was clipped by 9 bases and J by 2 bases; unmatched bases: 24. The V gene's germline CDR1 is MDHEN and CDR2 SYDVKM. The CDR3 is made up of 20 amino acids. The chain's CDR3 is CASVAVNRDRLKHNTGELFF. CDR3 sequence (DNA): TGTGCCAGTGTAGCCGTAAATCGGGACAGACTTAAGCACAACACCGGGGAGCTGTTTTTT.

In this sample, this clonotype turned up many times. CDR3 region: CATWGPPSNYGYTF. As DNA, the CDR3 is TGTGCCACCTGGGGGCCCCCGTCTAACTATGGCTACACCTTC. The J gene is TRBJ1-2, the V gene TRBV2, with D tentatively TRBD1 (6 bases). This CDR3 spans 14 amino acids. Germline values: CDR1 SNHLY, CDR2 FYNNEI. The ends were cut back, 10 bases at V and 0 bases at J, with 15 bases in the middle. The variable domain in full, completed from reference TRBV2 and TRBJ1-2, reads EPEVTQTPSHQVTQMGQEVILRCVPISNHLYFYWYRQILGQKVEFLVSFYNNEISEKSEIFDDQFSVERPDGSNFTLKIRSTKLEDSAMYFCATWGPPSNYGYTFGSGTRLTVV.